Reported below is one T cell receptor beta chain. The data were obtained in a study of T cell changes during pregnancy in multiple sclerosis. Produced via immunoSEQ multiplex PCR; TCRdb's table is partial and in-frame only. Among about 35,000 clones listed, roughly nine tenths were seen once. The V gene's germline CDR1 is SGHNT and CDR2 YYREEE (reference sequence). V gave up 2 bases and J gave up 5 bases, with 8 bases separating them. The CDR3 has 13 amino acids. This TCR was recovered from a female donor in good health, enrolled as a control in a pregnancy study. The chain combines TRBV5-4 with TRBJ2-1; the D is unclear. Material: peripheral blood, obtained in the third trimester of pregnancy. CDR3 region: CASSLEAHNEQFF. In DNA, the CDR3 is TGTGCCAGCAGCTTAGAGGCCCACAATGAGCAGTTCTTC.